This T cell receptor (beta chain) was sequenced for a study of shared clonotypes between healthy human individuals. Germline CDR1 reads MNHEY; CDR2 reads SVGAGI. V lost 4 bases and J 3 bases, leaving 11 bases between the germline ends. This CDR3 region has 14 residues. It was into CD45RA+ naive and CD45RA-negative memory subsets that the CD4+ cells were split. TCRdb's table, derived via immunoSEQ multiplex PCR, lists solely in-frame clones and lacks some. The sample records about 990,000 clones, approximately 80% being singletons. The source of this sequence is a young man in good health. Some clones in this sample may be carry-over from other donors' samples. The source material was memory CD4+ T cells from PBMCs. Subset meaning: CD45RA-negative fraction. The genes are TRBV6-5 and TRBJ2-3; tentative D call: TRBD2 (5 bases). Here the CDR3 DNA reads TGTGCCAGCAGTTCCGGGGTACGGACAGATACGCAGTATTTT. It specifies CASSSGVRTDTQYF.